These T cell receptor beta chains were read from a single sample in a study of shared clonotypes between healthy human individuals. Repertoires were generated with immunoSEQ multiplex PCR, while TCRdb's copy carries only in-frame clones and drops some. The table includes millions of clones, 85% to 95% detected once. Sequenced sample: naive CD4+ T cells sorted from blood. These receptors were collected from a man between 18 and 35 years old in good health. Each CDR3 is given with its conserved first and last residue. The order of the fields is J gene, V gene, CDR3 length, clone size, CDR3 protein. Expanded clones are given a class, and other clones once, few, many or no size at all.

j_call: TRBJ2-7; v_call: TRBV6-5; cdr3_length: 14; clone_size: -; cdr3_aa: CASSSTGATYEQYF
j_call: TRBJ1-6; v_call: TRBV5-1; cdr3_length: 14; clone_size: -; cdr3_aa: CASSLGRRDSPLHF
j_call: TRBJ1-2; v_call: TRBV2; cdr3_length: 16; clone_size: -; cdr3_aa: CASSDQRFTVLYGYTF
j_call: TRBJ2-5; v_call: TRBV5-1; cdr3_length: 14; clone_size: -; cdr3_aa: CASSLEGPRETQYF
j_call: TRBJ1-4; v_call: TRBV5-1; cdr3_length: 15; clone_size: -; cdr3_aa: CASSLEGAGYEKLFF
j_call: TRBJ1-2; v_call: TRBV29-1; cdr3_length: 14; clone_size: -; cdr3_aa: CSVEGGSHLYGYTF
j_call: TRBJ2-1; v_call: TRBV5-6; cdr3_length: 16; clone_size: -; cdr3_aa: CASSGGSGGKGNEQFF
j_call: TRBJ1-1; v_call: TRBV11-1; cdr3_length: 18; clone_size: -; cdr3_aa: CASSLALTGEIMNTEAFF
j_call: TRBJ2-1; v_call: TRBV11-2; cdr3_length: 15; clone_size: -; cdr3_aa: CASSLGDRAYNEQFF
j_call: TRBJ2-5; v_call: TRBV7-9; cdr3_length: 13; clone_size: once; cdr3_aa: CASSLSGAETQYF
j_call: TRBJ1-1; v_call: TRBV5-6; cdr3_length: 14; clone_size: -; cdr3_aa: CASSLKGLGTEAFF
j_call: TRBJ2-2; v_call: TRBV5-1; cdr3_length: 13; clone_size: once; cdr3_aa: CASSLTYRGQLFF
j_call: TRBJ2-1; v_call: TRBV5-4; cdr3_length: 15; clone_size: -; cdr3_aa: CASKSGTGLYNEQFF
j_call: TRBJ2-2; v_call: TRBV6-5; cdr3_length: 15; clone_size: -; cdr3_aa: CASSFRGASTGELFF
j_call: TRBJ1-1; v_call: TRBV2; cdr3_length: 12; clone_size: -; cdr3_aa: CASSAITYEAFF
j_call: TRBJ2-1; v_call: TRBV4-3; cdr3_length: 14; clone_size: -; cdr3_aa: CASSQGGHDNEQFF
j_call: TRBJ2-3; v_call: TRBV5-4; cdr3_length: 14; clone_size: -; cdr3_aa: CASSLKYNADTQYF
j_call: TRBJ2-3; v_call: TRBV5-1; cdr3_length: 17; clone_size: -; cdr3_aa: CASSLEGGRFSADTQYF
j_call: TRBJ2-7; v_call: TRBV28; cdr3_length: 14; clone_size: -; cdr3_aa: CATLWDSSSYEQYF
j_call: TRBJ2-7; v_call: TRBV6-1; cdr3_length: 15; clone_size: -; cdr3_aa: CASSEARTGSYEQYF
j_call: TRBJ2-3; v_call: TRBV18; cdr3_length: 17; clone_size: -; cdr3_aa: CASSPPFRGEGPDTQYF
j_call: TRBJ2-7; v_call: TRBV11-2; cdr3_length: 15; clone_size: -; cdr3_aa: CASSLDPASSYEQYF
j_call: TRBJ1-1; v_call: TRBV19; cdr3_length: 14; clone_size: -; cdr3_aa: CASRLGRLMDEAFF
j_call: TRBJ2-5; v_call: TRBV6-6; cdr3_length: 14; clone_size: -; cdr3_aa: CASSMASMGETQYF
j_call: TRBJ1-6; v_call: TRBV10-3; cdr3_length: 15; clone_size: -; cdr3_aa: CAISEDGILNSPLHF
j_call: TRBJ2-7; v_call: TRBV28; cdr3_length: 16; clone_size: -; cdr3_aa: CASSAPSKGGSYEQYF
j_call: TRBJ1-5; v_call: TRBV2; cdr3_length: 14; clone_size: -; cdr3_aa: CASSGVYTNQPQHF
j_call: TRBJ2-2; v_call: TRBV7-2; cdr3_length: 15; clone_size: -; cdr3_aa: CASSLAAELTGELFF
j_call: TRBJ2-3; v_call: TRBV11-3; cdr3_length: 14; clone_size: -; cdr3_aa: CASKEGSGTDTQYF
j_call: TRBJ1-1; v_call: TRBV6-6; cdr3_length: 16; clone_size: -; cdr3_aa: CASIKKQGWVNTEAFF
j_call: TRBJ2-1; v_call: TRBV7-9; cdr3_length: 17; clone_size: -; cdr3_aa: CASSPPGMAGSYNEQFF
j_call: TRBJ1-3; v_call: TRBV4-1; cdr3_length: 17; clone_size: -; cdr3_aa: CASSQDRGLISGNTIYF
j_call: TRBJ1-2; v_call: TRBV6-5; cdr3_length: 14; clone_size: -; cdr3_aa: CASSSDQQGHGYTF
j_call: TRBJ1-2; v_call: TRBV9; cdr3_length: 15; clone_size: -; cdr3_aa: CASSVAGRGAYGYTF
j_call: TRBJ2-3; v_call: TRBV18; cdr3_length: 14; clone_size: -; cdr3_aa: CASSPVLHTDTQYF
j_call: TRBJ2-1; v_call: TRBV10-1; cdr3_length: 14; clone_size: -; cdr3_aa: CASSEMAAFNEQFF
j_call: TRBJ1-1; v_call: TRBV5-5; cdr3_length: 13; clone_size: -; cdr3_aa: CASSREVWSEAFF
j_call: TRBJ2-4; v_call: TRBV29-1; cdr3_length: 11; clone_size: -; cdr3_aa: CSATADVIQYF
j_call: TRBJ2-7; v_call: TRBV10-2; cdr3_length: 15; clone_size: -; cdr3_aa: CASSDRGQPPYEQYF
j_call: TRBJ2-3; v_call: TRBV14; cdr3_length: 16; clone_size: -; cdr3_aa: CASSQRGELRTDTQYF
j_call: TRBJ2-7; v_call: TRBV6-5; cdr3_length: 15; clone_size: -; cdr3_aa: CASSYLSGGQYEQYF
j_call: TRBJ2-1; v_call: TRBV11-2; cdr3_length: 16; clone_size: -; cdr3_aa: CASSPYLRAAYNEQFF